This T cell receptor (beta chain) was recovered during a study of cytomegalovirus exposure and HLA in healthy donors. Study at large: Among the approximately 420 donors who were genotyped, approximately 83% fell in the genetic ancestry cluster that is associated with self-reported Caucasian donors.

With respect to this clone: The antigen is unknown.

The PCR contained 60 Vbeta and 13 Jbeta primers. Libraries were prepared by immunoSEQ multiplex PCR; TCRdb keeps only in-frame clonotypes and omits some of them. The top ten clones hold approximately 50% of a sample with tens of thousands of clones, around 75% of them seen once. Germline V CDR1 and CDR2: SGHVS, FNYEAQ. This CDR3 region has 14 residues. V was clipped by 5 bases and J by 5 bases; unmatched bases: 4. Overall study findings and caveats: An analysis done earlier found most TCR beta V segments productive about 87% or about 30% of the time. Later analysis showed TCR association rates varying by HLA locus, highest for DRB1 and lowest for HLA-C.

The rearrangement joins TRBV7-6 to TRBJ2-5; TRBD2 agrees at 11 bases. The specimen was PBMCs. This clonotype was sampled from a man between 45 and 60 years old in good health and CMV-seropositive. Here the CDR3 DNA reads TGTGCCAGCAGCCGTAGCGGGAGGGGGGAGACCCAGTACTTC. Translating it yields CASSRSGRGETQYF.